These 2 T cell receptor beta chains were sequenced from one sample in a study of cytomegalovirus exposure and HLA in healthy donors. The PCR ran on 60 Vbeta and 13 Jbeta primers. Libraries were prepared by immunoSEQ multiplex PCR; TCRdb keeps only in-frame clonotypes and omits some of them. The sample holds about 160,000 clones, around three quarters seen once. The source material was PBMCs. The receptors were gathered from a woman aged 40 to 50 in good health and CMV-seronegative.

This clone was seen once. The CDR3 is CASSLDSSRGRFEQFF. The CDR3 DNA reads as TGTGCCAGCAGCTTAGATAGCTCTCGCGGGAGGTTTGAGCAGTTCTTC. The rearrangement links TRBV11-2 to TRBJ2-1; TRBD2 agrees at 8 bases. J gave up 9 bases and V 0 bases, and 10 bases lay outside the gene matches. CDR3 size: 16 residues. The germline CDR1 and CDR2 sequences are SGHAT and FQNNGV.

The chain employs TRBV2 and TRBJ2-5, with TRBD2 as a possible D gene (6 bases). Trimming removed 8 bases at V and 5 bases at J, with 15 bases between. This CDR3 has 13 amino acids. Per the germline V gene, CDR1 is SNHLY and CDR2 is FYNNEI. As DNA, the CDR3 is TGTGCCAGCCTAACGGAGGGAGACGAGACCCAGTACTTC. This codes for CASLTEGDETQYF.